The entry below describes one T cell receptor beta chain. The J segment lost 1 base and the V segment lost 7 bases, leaving 7 bases of the junction unmatched. The CDR3 extends over 14 amino acids. Germline loops: CDR1 SQVTM, CDR2 ANQGSEA. The entry originates in a study of OX40 agonist ivuxolimab in advanced cancers. In the study overall: Ivuxolimab, an agonistic anti-OX40 (CD134) antibody, was given to patients. Three patients, one with hepatocellular carcinoma and two with cutaneous melanoma, responded partially.

Produced via immunoSEQ multiplex PCR; TCRdb's table is partial and in-frame only. The data contain fewer than 40,000 clones, 80% of them seen just once; the ten biggest clones take up 9.5% to 10%. Material: CD4+ or CD8+ T cells sorted from blood, obtained in a trial of the OX40 agonist ivuxolimab. The receptor comes from an adult with an advanced solid tumor such as melanoma, head and neck, liver or kidney cancer. The chain uses TRBV29-1 and TRBJ1-5; 7 positions match TRBD1. The CDR3 DNA reads as TGCAGCGCCGCCGAAGGGGGCAGCAATCAGCCCCAGCATTTT. Translated, it gives CSAAEGGSNQPQHF.